The subject of this entry is one T cell receptor (beta chain). The length of the CDR3 is 15 residues. CDR1 is SGHNT, CDR2 YYREEE, per germline (reference sequence). V lost 0 bases and J lost 6; bases outside the gene matches: 7. These data belong to a study of shared clonotypes between healthy human individuals. Ten immunoSEQ deep assay plates served to sequence unsorted PBMC DNA. Assay: immunoSEQ multiplex PCR; the TCRdb copy retains only in-frame clones and omits some. The data show 450,000 to 500,000 clones, roughly 80% seen once. The chain joins TRBV5-4 to TRBJ2-7; TRBD1 agrees at 9 bases. This sequence originates from a woman between 40 and 50 years old in good health. Some clones in this sample may be carry-over from other donors' samples. The sample was PBMCs. In DNA, the CDR3 is TGTGCCAGCAGCTTGGAAGGGACAGGGAGGTTCGAGCAGTACTTC. Its protein product is CASSLEGTGRFEQYF.